The 21 T cell receptor beta chains given below trace back to one sample, sequenced in a study of blood T cell dynamics during melanoma immunotherapy (dated by TCRdb to 2020 to 2022). The library was produced with the immunoSEQ multiplex PCR assay. Held by TCRdb, this immuneACCESS table contains in-frame sequences only and omits some clones. Under half of the omission traces to an unresolved V gene where checked; the cause of the rest is unknown. The sample profile shows around 14,000 clones; over 75% of them were found once. About 4.6% of the sample is held by the ten biggest clonotypes. The sample's time point label, decoded: pre-treatment baseline. Sequenced here: blood, sampled from a patient treated with checkpoint blockade. The receptors were gathered from a human donor with melanoma.

The genes are TRBV28 and TRBJ2-1; D may correspond to TRBD1 or TRBD2 (5 bases each). The V and J ends lost 6 bases and 10 bases respectively, with 13 bases between them. This CDR3 has 12 residues. Germline V gives CDR1 MDHEN, CDR2 SYDVKM. The CDR3 reads CASSIPGREQFF. As DNA, the CDR3 is TGTGCCAGCAGCATTCCAGGGAGAGAGCAGTTCTTC.

The chain employs TRBV30 and TRBJ2-3; D is perhaps TRBD2 (6 bases). Germline V gene data show CDR1 as GTSNPN and CDR2 as SVGIG (reference sequence). The CDR3 has 11 residues. V dropped 5 bases and J dropped 4 bases, with 7 bases sitting between them. The chain's CDR3 is CAWGEADTQYF. DNA of the CDR3: TGTGCCTGGGGGGAGGCAGATACGCAGTATTTT.

The rearrangement joins TRBV5-4 to TRBJ2-3; 10 bases align to TRBD2. The germline V gene encodes CDR1 SGHNT and CDR2 YYREEE (reference sequence). Germline trimming cut 6 bases from V and 1 base from J; bases unmatched to any gene: 8. The CDR3 totals 16 residues. CDR3 coding DNA: TGTGCCAGCACCAAGCGGGGGGGCGCGGGCACAGATACGCAGTATTTT. This gives the protein CASTKRGGAGTDTQYF.

This chain uses TRBV6-1 with TRBJ2-5, with D perhaps given as TRBD1 or TRBD2 (5 bases each). The V end lost 4 bases, the J end lost 1 base, and 10 bases lay between the germline ends. The CDR3 has 14 amino acids. Per the germline V gene, CDR1 is MNHNS and CDR2 is SASEGT. The CDR3 spells CASSALGGQETQYF. In DNA, the CDR3 is TGTGCCAGCAGTGCCCTTGGGGGCCAAGAGACCCAGTACTTC.

This chain links TRBV28 with TRBJ1-6; perhaps TRBD1 as D (5 bases). The CDR3 is made up of 12 amino acids. CDR1 MDHEN and CDR2 SYDVKM come from the germline V gene. Trimming left V 3 bases short and J 10 bases short, with 7 bases between. The CDR3 bases are TGTGCCAGCAGTTTGGGGGGGTCACCCCTCCACTTT. This sequence encodes CASSLGGSPLHF.

V and J are TRBV5-4 and TRBJ1-1; D call uncertain. Germline V CDR1 and CDR2: SGHNT, YYREEE (reference sequence). The CDR3 has 15 amino acids. The V end lost 0 bases, the J end lost 1 base, and 10 bases lay between the germline ends. The CDR3 region is CASSLAVRTNTEAFF. The CDR3 coding sequence is TGTGCCAGCAGCTTGGCCGTACGGACGAACACTGAAGCTTTCTTT.

The chain couples TRBV5-1 to TRBJ2-2, with D hard to call. CDR3 length equals 16 residues. Trimming removed 0 bases at V and 0 bases at J, with 9 bases between. CDR1 is SGHRS and CDR2 is YFSETQ in the germline V gene. CDR3 coding DNA: TGCGCCAGCAGCTTGGCCGTCAGGTCGAACACCGGGGAGCTGTTTTTT. As protein: CASSLAVRSNTGELFF. The variable domain in full, completed from reference TRBV5-1 and TRBJ2-2, reads KAGVTQTPRYLIKTRGQQVTLSCSPISGHRSVSWYQQTPGQGLQFLFEYFSETQRNKGNFPGRFSGRQFSNSRSEMNVSTLELGDSALYLCASSLAVRSNTGELFFGEGSRLTVL.

The chain is built from TRBV27 and TRBJ1-6; D unclear. The CDR3 loop spans 13 amino acids. Germline loops: CDR1 MNHEY, CDR2 SMNVEV (reference sequence). V dropped 3 bases and J dropped 7 bases, with 7 bases sitting between them. CDR3 sequence reads: CASSFSLNSPLHF. CDR3 coding DNA: TGTGCCAGCAGTTTTTCCCTAAATTCACCCCTCCACTTT.

The chain links TRBV15 to TRBJ2-1, with a possible D match to TRBD1 (6 bases). This CDR3 region has 16 residues. CDR1 and CDR2 (germline): LNHNV, YYDKDF (reference sequence). Trimming removed 0 bases at V and 2 bases at J, with 11 bases between. This chain's CDR3 is CATSREGATTYNEQFF. In nucleotides, the CDR3 is TGTGCCACCAGCAGAGAGGGGGCCACAACCTACAATGAGCAGTTCTTC.

V usage is TRBV7-3 and J usage is TRBJ2-3; 10 bases are shared with TRBD2. In germline, CDR1 is SGHTA, CDR2 FQGTGA. This CDR3 region has 15 residues. The V segment lost 3 bases and the J segment 6 bases; nucleotides outside the gene matches: 6. DNA for the CDR3: TGTGCCAGCAGCTTTGCTAGCGGGGGTCGTGATACGCAGTATTTT. This translates into CASSFASGGRDTQYF.

This chain connects TRBV13 to TRBJ1-3; D gene unclear. The V end was cut by 5 bases, the J end by 0 bases, with 11 bases between. Germline values: CDR1 PRHDT, CDR2 FYEKMQ (reference sequence). This CDR3 is 15 amino acids long. Here the CDR3 DNA reads TGTGCCAGCAGCGGCCCCCCCACCTCTGGAAACACCATATATTTT. As protein: CASSGPPTSGNTIYF.

The chain recombines TRBV5-1 with TRBJ2-5, with 8 bases lining up with TRBD1. Germline V CDR1 and CDR2: SGHRS, YFSETQ. V gave up 1 base and J gave up 5 bases; unmatched junction bases: 10. This CDR3 has 16 amino acids. This CDR3 is CASSLLRQGRLETQYF. CDR3 bases: TGCGCCAGCAGCTTGTTAAGACAGGGGAGATTGGAGACCCAGTACTTC.

In this sample, this clone turned up a few times. This chain uses TRBV6-6 with TRBJ2-5; D perhaps matches TRBD2 (7 bases). The CDR3 spans 13 residues. Germline V lookup: CDR1 MNHNY, CDR2 SVGAGI (reference sequence). V shed 6 bases and J shed 7 bases, with 15 bases lying between them. Here the CDR3 reads CASRPRGGRTQYF. In DNA form, the CDR3 reads TGTGCCAGCAGACCTAGGGGGGGACGGACCCAGTACTTC.

V gene TRBV19 combines with J gene TRBJ1-1; no reliable D call. The CDR3 has 12 residues. The germline gives CDR1 LNHDA, CDR2 SQIVND (reference sequence). Trimming pared 6 bases from V and 8 bases from J, leaving 13 bases between. CDR3 sequence: CASSRSSREAFF. The CDR3 bases are TGTGCCAGTAGCCGGTCGTCCCGGGAAGCTTTCTTT.

The chain joins TRBV2 to TRBJ1-5, with D possibly matching TRBD1 (6 bases). Between the trimmed V and J ends, which lost 3 bases and 2 bases, there was a span of 8 bases. Germline values: CDR1 SNHLY, CDR2 FYNNEI. The CDR3 loop spans 14 amino acids. As DNA, the CDR3 is TGTGCCAGCAGTGAGTCAGGGGGCAATCAGCCCCAGCATTTT. It yields the protein CASSESGGNQPQHF.

This rearrangement joins TRBV7-9 to TRBJ1-4; TRBD1 might be the D (6 bases). Between the trimmed V and J ends, which lost 1 base and 5 bases, there was a span of 11 bases. The CDR3 is 15 residues long. Germline CDR1 SEHNR, CDR2 FQNEAQ (reference sequence). The chain's CDR3 is CASSLGQALNEKLFF. The CDR3 DNA reads TGTGCCAGCAGCTTAGGACAGGCCCTAAATGAAAAACTGTTTTTT.

This chain links TRBV4-1 with TRBJ1-5; D gene uncertain. The germline V gene encodes CDR1 MGHRA and CDR2 YSYEKL. Between the trimmed V and J ends, which lost 1 base and 6 bases, there was a span of 13 bases. The CDR3 loop spans 15 amino acids. CDR3: CASSQVGGAGQPQHF. DNA for the CDR3: TGCGCCAGCAGCCAAGTTGGTGGAGCAGGTCAGCCCCAGCATTTT.

The chain uses TRBV5-1 and TRBJ2-5; perhaps TRBD1 as D (6 bases). V lost 1 base and J lost 1, with 8 bases in between. This CDR3 is 14 amino acids long. Germline-derived CDR1 and CDR2 are SGHRS and YFSETQ. The DNA of the CDR3 is TGCGCCAGCAGCTTGCAGGGGCTCCAAGAGACCCAGTACTTC. Translated: CASSLQGLQETQYF.

The V call is TRBV7-9, the J call TRBJ1-1, with a possible D match to TRBD1 (5 bases). CDR1 is SEHNR and CDR2 is FQNEAQ in the germline V gene (reference sequence). V lost 5 bases and J 0 bases, leaving 10 bases between the germline ends. The CDR3 extends over 14 amino acids. In DNA, the CDR3 is TGTGCCAGCAGCCGGTTCAGGGTGAACACTGAAGCTTTCTTT. Encoded protein: CASSRFRVNTEAFF.

The CDR3 sequence: CASSRQGAAGELFF. The CDR3 bases are TGTGCCAGCAGCCGACAGGGGGCCGCCGGGGAGCTGTTTTTT. The genes are TRBV7-3 and TRBJ2-2; 10 bases fit TRBD1. This CDR3 is 14 amino acids long. With V trimmed by 5 bases and J by 6 bases, 3 bases remained unmatched. Germline V gives CDR1 SGHTA, CDR2 FQGTGA.

This chain joins TRBV10-3 and TRBJ2-5; no reliable D call. The assigned J gene may be wrong: the sequence end matches TRBJ2-7 better. The CDR3 is 13 amino acids. Germline loops: CDR1 ENHRY, CDR2 SYGVKD. CDR3 bases: TGTGCCATCAGTGAGAGCACAAGCAACGAGCAGTACTTC. This encodes CAISESTSNEQYF.